Presented here are 17 T cell receptor beta chains from one specimen sequenced in a study of blood T cell repertoires in COVID-19. The repertoire was sequenced with immunoSEQ multiplex PCR; TCRdb's copy has only in-frame clones and lacks some. The table shows about 520,000 clones, with approximately 85% occurring only once. The sequencing input was peripheral blood. The receptors here all came from a human donor in a cohort sampled during active COVID-19.

The chain uses TRBV6-5 and TRBJ1-2; TRBD1 is a possible D gene (6 bases). CDR1 is MNHEY, CDR2 SVGAGI, per germline. Trimming took 1 base from V and 6 from J, leaving 12 bases between them. CDR3 length equals 14 residues. The CDR3 nucleotides read TGTGCCAGCAGTTACTTGCCAGGGGCCGATGGCTACACCTTC. This codes for CASSYLPGADGYTF.

V usage is TRBV29-1 and J usage is TRBJ1-5; TRBD1 is a possible D gene (6 bases). V was shortened by 2 bases and J by 2 bases, with 10 bases between the two germline ends. Germline CDR1 SQVTM, CDR2 ANQGSEA. The CDR3 has 14 amino acids. The CDR3 sequence: CSVESGGGNQPQHF. The CDR3 nucleotides are TGCAGCGTTGAATCTGGGGGCGGCAATCAGCCCCAGCATTTT.

As concerns this clone: Its ends do not fully match the called genes, so a read error is possible. V usage is TRBV4-3 and J usage is TRBJ2-7; 10 bases fit TRBD1. The CDR3 spans 13 residues. CDR1 and CDR2 (germline): LGHNA, YSLEER. The CDR3 is CASSQGPPGTGDF. In DNA form, the CDR3 reads TGCGCCAGCAGCCAAGGCCCCCCCGGGACAGGGGACTTC.

The CDR3 sequence: CATRGQGRDYGYTF. The CDR3 DNA is TGTGCCACCAGGGGACAGGGACGGGACTATGGCTACACCTTC. The chain has TRBV24-1 and TRBJ1-2; 9 bases map to TRBD1. The CDR3 loop spans 14 amino acids. The V gene's germline CDR1 is KGHDR and CDR2 SFDVKD. V trimming: 7 bases; J trimming: 3 bases; junction bases outside the gene matches: 5.

This clone was seen only once. Here the CDR3 reads CATRKTGGIDNEQFF. For the CDR3, the DNA is TGTGCCACCAGGAAAACAGGGGGCATCGACAATGAGCAGTTCTTC. The chain has TRBV24-1 and TRBJ2-1; TRBD1 aligns across 9 bases. The CDR3 is made up of 15 amino acids. CDR1 and CDR2 (germline): KGHDR, SFDVKD. Germline trimming cut 7 bases from V and 5 bases from J; bases unmatched to any gene: 8.

The chain couples TRBV2 to TRBJ1-1, with 11 bases lining up with TRBD1. CDR1 SNHLY and CDR2 FYNNEI come from the germline V gene. The CDR3 totals 14 residues. V was pared by 5 bases and J by 8 bases, with 7 bases of the junction left unmatched. The CDR3 is CASSFGGTGGEAFF. In nucleotides, the CDR3 is TGTGCCAGCAGTTTTGGCGGGACAGGGGGAGAAGCTTTCTTT.

The chain employs TRBV6-5 and TRBJ2-1; perhaps TRBD2 as D (5 bases). V was pared by 2 bases and J by 4 bases, with 9 bases between. Germline V gene sequence: CDR1 MNHEY, CDR2 SVGAGI. The CDR3 is 14 residues long. The CDR3 reads CASSYPGKYNEQFF. In DNA form, the CDR3 reads TGTGCCAGCAGTTACCCCGGGAAATACAATGAGCAGTTCTTC.

The chain couples TRBV7-2 to TRBJ2-1; 9 nucleotides line up with TRBD1. Germline V gene sequence: CDR1 SGHTA, CDR2 FQGNSA. The CDR3 loop spans 16 amino acids. Trimming removed 4 bases from V and 4 bases from J; junction bases left unmatched: 8. The CDR3 nucleotides read TGTGCCAGCAGCTCTAGAGGGGGACAGGGTTACAATGAGCAGTTCTTC. This translates into CASSSRGGQGYNEQFF. The full variable domain, its missing parts supplied by reference TRBV7-2 and TRBJ2-1, is GAGVSQSPSNKVTEKGKDVELRCDPISGHTALYWYRQSLGQGLEFLIYFQGNSAPDKSGLPSDRFSAERTGGSVSTLTIQRTQQEDSAVYLCASSSRGGQGYNEQFFGPGTRLTVL.

The chain employs TRBV2 and TRBJ2-1, with 10 positions matching TRBD2. CDR1 and CDR2 (germline): SNHLY, FYNNEI. The CDR3 sequence is 18 residues long. J gave up 5 bases and V 2 bases, and 12 bases lay outside the gene matches. CDR3 coding DNA: TGTGCCAGCAGTGAAAGGGCGGGGAGGACTAGCGGAAACAATGAGCAGTTCTTC. Residues: CASSERAGRTSGNNEQFF.

This sequence joins TRBV6-1 and TRBJ2-2, with D hard to call. Trimming removed 3 bases at V and 5 bases at J, with 19 bases between. The germline V gene encodes CDR1 MNHNS and CDR2 SASEGT. The CDR3 length is 17 residues. In DNA form, the CDR3 reads TGTGCCAGCAGTGAGGGTCATAGCTTGGCCTCTACCGGGGAGCTGTTTTTT. It specifies CASSEGHSLASTGELFF.

This chain joins TRBV30 and TRBJ1-1, with D maybe TRBD1 (6 bases). The CDR3 has 13 residues. Trimming removed 3 bases from V and 2 bases from J, with 10 bases in between. Germline CDR1 GTSNPN, CDR2 SVGIG (reference sequence). The CDR3, as DNA: TGTGCCTGGAGCCGACAGGTAAACACTGAAGCTTTCTTT. This translates into CAWSRQVNTEAFF. Complete variable domain (other parts from reference TRBV30 and TRBJ1-1): SQTIHQWPATLVQPVGSPLSLECTVEGTSNPNLYWYRQAAGRGLQLLFYSVGIGQISSEVPQNLSASRPQDRQFILSSKKLLLSDSGFYLCAWSRQVNTEAFFGQGTRLTVV.

This clone was detected only once. The V call is TRBV11-2, the J call TRBJ2-7; the match to TRBD2 covers 8 bases. The junction had 9 bases not matched to a gene; V was cut back by 5 bases and J by 3 bases. The CDR3 extends over 15 amino acids. Germline values: CDR1 SGHAT, CDR2 FQNNGV. DNA of the CDR3: TGTGCCAGCAGCGGTGGTAGCGGGACGGTCTACGAGCAGTACTTC. This codes for CASSGGSGTVYEQYF.

The chain employs TRBV28 and TRBJ2-4; a possible D gene is TRBD1 (6 bases). Germline V gene sequence: CDR1 MDHEN, CDR2 SYDVKM. The CDR3 loop spans 19 amino acids. V was pared by 5 bases and J by 8 bases, with 31 bases between. The CDR3 reads CASSRDFSDSKRRGDIQYF. In nucleotides, the CDR3 is TGTGCCAGCAGTCGGGATTTCTCGGACAGTAAAAGAAGGGGTGACATTCAGTACTTC.

The chain couples TRBV5-5 to TRBJ1-1; tentatively, D is TRBD1 (6 bases). The CDR3 has 15 amino acids. The ends were cut back, 3 bases at V and 6 bases at J, with 18 bases in the middle. From germline, CDR1 is SGHKS and CDR2 YYEKEE (reference sequence). The CDR3 sequence is CASSSIQGHTPEAFF. The CDR3 bases are TGTGCCAGCAGCTCGATACAGGGACACACGCCTGAAGCTTTCTTT.

This chain connects TRBV28 to TRBJ1-2, with D maybe TRBD1 (5 bases). The ends were cut back, 5 bases at V and 6 bases at J, with 16 bases in the middle. The CDR3 covers 14 residues. From germline, CDR1 is MDHEN and CDR2 SYDVKM. The CDR3 nucleotides are TGTGCCAGCAGTGTACCGGGACTCCCGGATGGCTACACCTTC. Amino acid sequence: CASSVPGLPDGYTF.

The rearrangement joins TRBV12-3 or TRBV12-4 to TRBJ2-2; D is possibly TRBD1 (5 bases). The CDR3 is made up of 13 amino acids. V lost 3 bases and J 7 bases, leaving 9 bases between the germline ends. CDR3 protein: CASSLGRDGELFF. The CDR3 DNA reads as TGTGCCAGCAGTTTGGGGCGCGACGGGGAGCTGTTTTTT.

In its sample, this clone was seen once. The chain has TRBV5-1 and TRBJ2-5; D possibly corresponds to TRBD1 (6 bases). Trimming stripped 4 bases from V and 4 bases from J, with 17 bases between. The length of the CDR3 is 15 residues. Germline-derived CDR1 and CDR2 are SGHRS and YFSETQ. This CDR3 is CASSLSTEGVETQYF. CDR3 nucleotide sequence: TGCGCCAGCAGCCTCTCGACCGAGGGGGTAGAGACCCAGTACTTC.